The next 8 T cell receptor beta chains were all read from a single sample in a study of cytomegalovirus exposure and HLA in healthy donors (dated by TCRdb to about 2017). The library was produced with the immunoSEQ multiplex PCR assay. For the multiplex PCR, a mixture combining 60 forward primers for TCR Vbeta segments and 13 reverse primers for TCR Jbeta segments was used. The source is immuneACCESS, and TCRdb retained only in-frame sequences with V and J called. Part of the clones is not carried over; for the studies checked, unresolved V genes explain less than half of this, and the remainder is unexplained. In all, the sample holds 150,000 to 200,000 clones, and roughly 73% of those were seen once. The ten most abundant clones make up around 1.3% of the sample. The specimen was PBMCs. These TCRs come from a woman aged 25-40 years in good health and CMV-seronegative.

The V gene is TRBV28, the J gene TRBJ1-5; TRBD1 is a possible D gene (5 bases). In germline, CDR1 is MDHEN, CDR2 SYDVKM. Trimming removed 8 bases from V and 0 bases from J, with 11 bases in between. The CDR3 covers 14 residues. CDR3 region: CASGRGVSNQPQHF. CDR3 DNA: TGTGCCAGCGGCCGGGGGGTTAGCAATCAGCCCCAGCATTTT.

This chain joins TRBV27 and TRBJ1-1; weak D call: TRBD1 (6 bases). Germline V gene data show CDR1 as MNHEY and CDR2 as SMNVEV (reference sequence). Trimming took off 4 bases at V and 2 bases at J, with 14 bases between the two ends. The CDR3 sequence is 15 residues long. CDR3 coding DNA: TGTGCCAGCAGTTACAGGGCCCCCCAAAACACTGAAGCTTTCTTT. Encoded protein: CASSYRAPQNTEAFF.

The chain combines TRBV30 with TRBJ1-1, with 8 bases identical to TRBD1. This CDR3 region has 14 residues. Per the germline V gene, CDR1 is GTSNPN and CDR2 is SVGIG (reference sequence). After removal of 3 bases from V and 4 bases from J, the junction contained 7 bases not matched to a gene. Here the CDR3 DNA reads TGTGCCTGGAGCCCCGGACAGGGTATCACTGAAGCTTTCTTT. Amino acids: CAWSPGQGITEAFF.

This chain connects TRBV6-4 to TRBJ1-1; D remains ambiguous. The V and J ends lost 3 bases and 1 base respectively, with 12 bases between them. From germline, CDR1 is MRHNA and CDR2 SNTAGT. The CDR3 runs to 15 residues. In DNA form, the CDR3 reads TGTGCCAGCAGTGATCTAGCGTTGGGGAACACTGAAGCTTTCTTT. Its translation: CASSDLALGNTEAFF.

The chain carries TRBV18 and TRBJ1-1, with TRBD1 matching 10 bases. CDR1 is KGHSH, CDR2 LQKENI, per germline. V dropped 2 bases and J dropped 7; count of bases not matched to a gene: 7. The length of the CDR3 is 15 residues. CDR3: CASSPGTGDMGEAFF. CDR3 nucleotides: TGTGCCAGCTCACCAGGGACAGGGGATATGGGTGAAGCTTTCTTT.

The chain recombines TRBV19 with TRBJ1-6, with 7 nucleotides matching TRBD1. The CDR3 is 16 residues long. CDR1 is LNHDA and CDR2 is SQIVND in the germline V gene (reference sequence). Germline trimming cut 0 bases from V and 7 bases from J; bases unmatched to any gene: 6. The CDR3 region has the DNA TGTGCCAGTAGTATAGACAGACAGGGTGGAAATTCACCCCTCCACTTT. Translated: CASSIDRQGGNSPLHF.

This chain links TRBV25-1 with TRBJ1-5; D gene ambiguous. Germline CDR1 reads MGHDK; CDR2 reads SYGVNS. The CDR3 is 17 amino acids. The V end lost 0 bases, the J end lost 2 bases, and 14 bases lay between the germline ends. Here the CDR3 reads CASSEYRGLLGNQPQHF. For the CDR3, the DNA is TGTGCCAGCAGTGAATATCGTGGGCTATTGGGCAATCAGCCCCAGCATTTT.

This clone was picked up one time. This chain uses TRBV7-9 with TRBJ1-1; perhaps TRBD1 as D (5 bases). The CDR3 runs to 14 residues. Germline CDR1 and CDR2: SEHNR and FQNEAQ (reference sequence). Trimming pared 0 bases from V and 4 bases from J, leaving 9 bases between. The CDR3 is CASSLAGRGTEAFF. The CDR3 DNA follows: TGTGCCAGCAGCTTAGCAGGGAGGGGCACTGAAGCTTTCTTT.